The rows below give T cell receptor beta chains drawn from one sample of a study of blood T cell repertoires in COVID-19. Only in-frame clones appear in the TCRdb table, and some are missing; sequencing was by immunoSEQ multiplex PCR. This table has 300,000 to 400,000 clones, 65% to 90% appearing once. Sequencing input: peripheral blood. The receptors originated from a human donor in a cohort sampled during active COVID-19. Both conserved end residues are part of each CDR3. The order of the fields is V gene, clone size, J gene, D gene, CDR3 protein, CDR3 DNA. A D gene is named only where the DNA matches it firmly. Clone size is stated in some rows and not others, as once, few, many or a class when expanded.

TRBV12-3/TRBV12-4,NA,TRBJ1-4,NA,CASGTSNEKLFF,TGTGCCAGCGGGACTTCTAATGAAAAACTGTTTTTT
TRBV6-1,few,TRBJ1-5,NA,CASSEVEAGWGDQPQHF,TGTGCCAGCAGTGAAGTAGAGGCAGGCTGGGGGGATCAGCCCCAGCATTTT
TRBV20-1,NA,TRBJ1-2,NA,CSAHSSYGYTF,TGCAGTGCTCACAGCTCCTATGGCTACACCTTC
TRBV27,NA,TRBJ1-2,TRBD1,CASSLGTGYGYTF,TGTGCCAGCAGCCTTGGGACAGGGTATGGCTACACCTTC
TRBV5-1,NA,TRBJ2-2,NA,CASSLTPGGEIGELFF,TGCGCCAGCAGCTTGACCCCCGGCGGGGAGATCGGGGAGCTGTTTTTT
TRBV19,NA,TRBJ2-3,TRBD2,CASGRLSGGARDTQYF,TGTGCCAGTGGGCGCCTTAGCGGGGGGGCGCGAGATACGCAGTATTTT
TRBV6-5,NA,TRBJ1-5,TRBD1,CASSSQGALNQPQHF,TGTGCCAGCAGTTCGCAGGGGGCACTAAATCAGCCCCAGCATTTT
TRBV5-1,NA,TRBJ2-3,TRBD2,CASSLLGTSGHTDTQYF,TGCGCCAGCAGCTTGTTAGGGACTAGCGGGCACACAGATACGCAGTATTTT
TRBV24-1,NA,TRBJ2-7,NA,CATSDARDTGRKEQYF,TGTGCCACCAGTGATGCCCGGGACACTGGAAGAAAAGAGCAGTACTTC
TRBV2,NA,TRBJ2-2,NA,CASRGLTGELFF,TGTGCCAGCAGGGGCCTCACCGGGGAGCTGTTTTTT
TRBV5-1,NA,TRBJ2-7,TRBD1,CASSTNPDRLHEQYF,TGCGCCAGCAGCACCAACCCGGACAGGCTCCACGAGCAGTACTTC
TRBV10-3,NA,TRBJ1-2,NA,CAISDPTENYGYTF,TGTGCCATCAGTGACCCGACGGAGAACTATGGCTACACCTTC
TRBV4-2,once,TRBJ2-7,TRBD2,CASSHPGTSGGNEQYF,TGTGCCAGCAGCCACCCCGGGACTAGCGGGGGTAACGAGCAGTACTTC
TRBV6-5,NA,TRBJ1-1,NA,CASSYSSGANTEAFF,TGTGCCAGCAGTTACTCCAGCGGTGCGAACACTGAAGCTTTCTTT
TRBV3-1/TRBV3-2,NA,TRBJ2-7,TRBD2,CASSQGGGYEQYF,TGTGCCAGCAGCCAAGGGGGGGGTTACGAGCAGTACTTC
TRBV9,NA,TRBJ2-1,TRBD2,CASSWSGGADEQFF,TGTGCCAGCAGCTGGAGCGGGGGGGCGGATGAGCAGTTCTTC
TRBV27,NA,TRBJ2-7,NA,CATQGLGRSYEQYF,TGTGCCACCCAGGGATTGGGTCGAAGTTACGAGCAGTACTTC
TRBV6-5,NA,TRBJ2-1,TRBD1,CASSRTGTGGADVLF,TGTGCCAGCAGTAGAACCGGGACAGGGGGCGCGGACGTACTCTTC
TRBV2,NA,TRBJ1-4,NA,CASSDRGREKLFF,TGTGCCAGCAGTGACAGGGGCCGTGAAAAACTGTTTTTT
TRBV4-1,NA,TRBJ2-1,TRBD1,CASSQEVGQAYNEQFF,TGCGCCAGCAGCCAAGAGGTGGGACAGGCCTACAATGAGCAGTTCTTC
TRBV5-8,once,TRBJ1-5,TRBD1,CASSLAGTAISNQPQHF,TGTGCCAGCAGCTTGGCCGGGACAGCCATTAGCAATCAGCCCCAGCATTTT
TRBV30,NA,TRBJ1-2,NA,CAWSGGRDYYGYTF,TGTGCCTGGAGTGGGGGCAGGGACTACTATGGCTACACCTTC
TRBV9,NA,TRBJ2-1,NA,CASSVVGGVDNEQFF,TGTGCCAGCAGCGTAGTAGGGGGGGTGGACAATGAGCAGTTCTTC
TRBV19,NA,TRBJ1-2,TRBD1,CASTATGGIYGYTF,TGTGCCAGTACCGCGACAGGGGGCATCTATGGCTACACCTTC
TRBV27,NA,TRBJ1-5,NA,CASSFQENQPQHF,TGTGCCAGCAGTTTCCAGGAAAATCAGCCCCAGCATTTT
TRBV5-6,NA,TRBJ2-7,NA,CASSLSASSWNAYEQYF,TGTGCCAGCAGCTTGTCGGCTAGTAGTTGGAACGCCTACGAGCAGTACTTC
TRBV20-1,NA,TRBJ1-1,NA,CSARQEEAFF,TGCAGTGCTAGACAGGAAGAAGCTTTCTTT
TRBV4-2,NA,TRBJ2-7,TRBD2,CASSSPTSGADEQYF,TGTGCCAGCAGCTCGCCGACTAGCGGGGCCGACGAGCAGTACTTC
TRBV29-1,once,TRBJ2-3,TRBD2,CSVGVRGSTDTQYF,TGCAGCGTTGGGGTGCGGGGGAGCACAGATACGCAGTATTTT
TRBV20-1,NA,TRBJ1-6,TRBD1,CSASGGTGKSPLHF,TGCAGTGCTAGTGGCGGGACAGGGAAATCACCCCTCCACTTT
TRBV11-2,NA,TRBJ1-6,TRBD1,CASRKNTGGWSPLHF,TGTGCCAGCAGAAAAAACACAGGGGGATGGTCACCCCTCCACTTT
TRBV18,NA,TRBJ1-1,TRBD1,CASSPVTGGTEAFF,TGTGCCAGCTCACCAGTGACAGGGGGCACTGAAGCTTTCTTT
TRBV6-5,NA,TRBJ2-7,TRBD1,CASSKDRSSYEQYF,TGTGCCAGCAGCAAGGACAGGAGCTCCTACGAGCAGTACTTC
TRBV7-2,NA,TRBJ1-5,NA,CASTTREPIIFYSNQPQHF,TGTGCCAGCACCACCCGGGAACCTATAATTTTCTATAGCAATCAGCCCCAGCATTTT
TRBV7-8,NA,TRBJ2-7,TRBD2,CASSHLAGGNEQYF,TGTGCCAGCAGTCACCTAGCGGGGGGGAATGAGCAGTACTTC
TRBV10-3,NA,TRBJ2-7,TRBD1,CAISLGTEVYEQYF,TGTGCCATCAGTTTAGGGACAGAAGTCTACGAGCAGTACTTC
TRBV5-4,NA,TRBJ2-4,NA,CASSRYQNIQYF,TGTGCCAGCAGCCGCTACCAAAACATTCAGTACTTC
TRBV19,NA,TRBJ2-7,TRBD1,CASNSGTGSYEQYF,TGTGCCAGTAACTCCGGGACAGGGTCCTACGAGCAGTACTTC
TRBV5-6,few,TRBJ1-5,NA,CASSLAGRVYQPQHF,TGTGCCAGCAGCTTGGCCGGCAGGGTGTATCAGCCCCAGCATTTT
TRBV7-9,NA,TRBJ2-7,NA,CASSLDNVPYEQYF,TGTGCCAGCAGCTTAGACAACGTGCCGTACGAGCAGTACTTC
TRBV25-1,NA,TRBJ2-7,TRBD1,CASSANPQQGGLYEQYF,TGTGCCAGCAGTGCCAACCCCCAACAGGGGGGCCTCTACGAGCAGTACTTC
TRBV6-1,NA,TRBJ1-2,NA,CASSDGGPGAARGYTF,TGTGCCAGCAGTGACGGGGGGCCAGGGGCCGCTCGAGGCTACACCTTC
TRBV12-5,NA,TRBJ1-4,NA,CASGLGTSNEKLFF,TGTGCTAGTGGCCTGGGCACCTCGAATGAAAAACTGTTTTTT
TRBV6-5,many,TRBJ1-1,NA,CASSYGGANTEAFF,TGTGCCAGCAGTTACGGTGGGGCGAACACTGAAGCTTTCTTT
TRBV12-5,NA,TRBJ1-1,NA,CASGERGITEAFF,TGTGCTAGTGGAGAAAGGGGGATCACTGAAGCTTTCTTT
TRBV18,NA,TRBJ2-1,NA,CASSLLNEQFF,TGTGCCAGCTCACTTTTAAATGAGCAGTTCTTC